This T cell receptor beta chain derives from a study of regulatory T cells in long-lasting Graves disease. TCR beta libraries were built with iRepertoire HTBI primers and Arm-PCR of CDR3 regions. TCRdb itself ran the multiplex PCR reads through MiXCR, one entry per CDR3 protein. The profile shows under 300,000 distinct CDR3 sequences, 15% to 20% of them singletons. Stated time point: newly diagnosed GD, antithyroid drugs for less than 3 months. Researchers made the TCR library from RNA that was extracted from PBMCs. This clonotype was detected many times. Germline V gene lookup returns CDR1 DFQATT and CDR2 SNEGSKA (reference sequence). Deletions cut 0 bases from V and 3 bases from J, with 14 bases between. The CDR3 runs 16 residues. In addition, the sample was reused for a study of T cells in Graves' hyperthyroidism and ophthalmopathy.

This material consisted of peripheral blood mononuclear cells (PBMCs), taken at new diagnosis, from a patient treated with antithyroid drugs. This rearrangement joins TRBV20-1 to TRBJ1-4; D gene uncertain. The receptor was derived from a woman under 40 with Graves disease. The CDR3 protein is CSARDKRVGANEKLFF. CDR3 DNA sequence: TGCAGTGCTAGAGATAAGAGGGTTGGAGCTAATGAAAAACTGTTTTTT.